This passage covers 27 T cell receptor beta chains from one sample sequenced in a study of control samples from healthy donors and cancer patients (dated by TCRdb to the early 2020s). Receptors were amplified or captured by the immunoSEQ multiplex PCR assay. TCRdb carries this immuneACCESS record with in-frame sequences only. Its versions omit some clonotypes, under half of them owing to an unresolved V gene in the studies checked, with the rest unexplained. The sample profile shows some 120,000 clones; about 88% of them were found once. Roughly 3.2% of the sample goes to the ten largest clones. Input material: blood. The receptors were gathered from a middle-aged man in good health.

The chain combines TRBV5-1 with TRBJ2-7; the D call may be TRBD1 or TRBD2 (5 bases each). With 4 bases removed from V and 1 base from J, the gap between germline ends came to 18 bases. Germline assignment: CDR1 SGHRS and CDR2 YFSETQ. This CDR3 has 16 amino acids. Here the CDR3 reads CASSPGPGTGSYEQYF. The DNA of the CDR3 is TGCGCCAGCAGCCCAGGTCCCGGGACGGGGTCCTACGAGCAGTACTTC.

This clone was picked up one time. In DNA form, the CDR3 reads TGTGCCAGCAGCCCCGGCTACCCCTCCTACAATGAGCAGTTCTTC. It is translated as CASSPGYPSYNEQFF. This chain links TRBV3-1 (or the pseudogene TRBV3-2) with TRBJ2-1; D not resolved. This CDR3 spans 15 amino acids. The germline V gene encodes CDR1 LGHDT and CDR2 YNNKEL (reference sequence). Trimming pared 4 bases from V and 0 bases from J, leaving 10 bases between.

The chain combines TRBV7-8 with TRBJ2-1, with TRBD1 matching 10 bases. The V gene's germline CDR1 is SGHVS and CDR2 FQNEAQ. The CDR3 is made up of 15 amino acids. The trim removed 5 bases at V and 9 bases at J, leaving 10 bases unmatched. CDR3 DNA sequence: TGTGCCAGCAGCACGCGACAGGGGGCGCGGATTGAGCAGTTCTTC. This codes for CASSTRQGARIEQFF.

This rearrangement joins TRBV9 to TRBJ1-3; TRBD1 is a possible D gene (5 bases). The CDR3 sequence is 16 residues long. V lost 0 bases and J 4 bases, leaving 14 bases between the germline ends. CDR1 SGDLS and CDR2 YYNGEE come from the germline V gene. CDR3 sequence (DNA): TGTGCCAGCAGCGTAGATCCAGGGCGCTCAGGAAACACCATATATTTT. Its protein is CASSVDPGRSGNTIYF.

The J gene is TRBJ1-4, the V gene TRBV11-3; no reliable D call. V lost 3 bases, J lost 1 base, and 6 bases lay in between. CDR3 length: 14 residues. Germline lookup yields CDR1 SGHNT and CDR2 YENEEA. The CDR3 loop reads CASSFSRTNEKLFF. The CDR3 DNA reads as TGTGCCAGCAGCTTTTCACGAACTAATGAAAAACTGTTTTTT.

This chain connects TRBV27 to TRBJ2-3; TRBD1 matches 9 bases. CDR1 is MNHEY and CDR2 is SMNVEV in the germline V gene (reference sequence). V shed 3 bases, J shed 3 bases, and the junction held 4 bases outside the gene matches. The CDR3 length is 15 residues. The CDR3 DNA sequence: TGTGCCAGCAGTTTTGAACAGGGGGCAACAGATACGCAGTATTTT. It codes for CASSFEQGATDTQYF.

The chain couples TRBV11-2 to TRBJ2-6, with D unresolved. Germline loops: CDR1 SGHAT, CDR2 FQNNGV. There are 13 residues in the CDR3. Trimming removed 8 bases at V and 3 bases at J, with 8 bases between. For the CDR3, the DNA is TGTGCCAGCGTCCACAGTGGGGCCAACGTCCTGACTTTC. Its translation: CASVHSGANVLTF.

The CDR3 loop is CAWSLGLQNSNYGYTF. CDR3 coding DNA: TGTGCCTGGAGCCTTGGACTCCAGAACTCTAACTATGGCTACACCTTC. The rearrangement links TRBV30 to TRBJ1-2; D not certain. The V end lost 3 bases, the J end lost 0 bases, and 17 bases lay between the germline ends. The CDR3 spans 16 residues. Germline-derived CDR1 and CDR2 are GTSNPN and SVGIG (reference sequence).

With respect to this clone: One junction end does not reproduce the germline sequence, and a read error may be involved. The chain employs TRBV5-4 and TRBJ2-1; TRBD2 matches at 13 bases. In germline, CDR1 is SGHNT, CDR2 YYREEE (reference sequence). CDR3 size: 12 residues. This chain's CDR3 is CASSLLAGGPLF. The CDR3 DNA reads as TGTGCCAGCAGCTTACTAGCGGGGGGGCCCCTCTTC.

This chain uses TRBV28 with TRBJ2-3; 8 nucleotides match TRBD2. V shed 8 bases, J shed 6 bases, and the junction held 13 bases outside the gene matches. The CDR3 is made up of 15 amino acids. From germline, CDR1 is MDHEN and CDR2 SYDVKM. The CDR3 DNA reads as TGTGCCAGCCTCCCGGTAGCGGGGCCTAAGGATACGCAGTATTTT. Its translation: CASLPVAGPKDTQYF.

The chain uses TRBV28 and TRBJ2-1; TRBD2 matches 9 bases. This CDR3 comprises 14 residues. The germline V gene encodes CDR1 MDHEN and CDR2 SYDVKM. Unmatched junction bases numbered 0, after V lost 2 bases and J lost 4 bases. Here the CDR3 reads CASSLAGGYNEQFF. The CDR3 nucleotides read TGTGCCAGCAGTTTAGCGGGGGGGTACAATGAGCAGTTCTTC. Based on the CDR3 plus reference TRBV28 and TRBJ2-1, the full variable domain is DVKVTQSSRYLVKRTGEKVFLECVQDMDHENMFWYRQDPGLGLRLIYFSYDVKMKEKGDIPEGYSVSREKKERFSLILESASTNQTSMYLCASSLAGGYNEQFFGPGTRLTVL.

The rearrangement links TRBV6-5 to TRBJ2-1, with 8 positions matching TRBD2. This CDR3 is 15 amino acids long. Germline V gene data show CDR1 as MNHEY and CDR2 as SVGAGI. Trimming took 0 bases from V and 5 from J; bases not matched to a gene: 3. The CDR3 here is CASSYSSGEHNEQFF. Written as DNA, the CDR3 is TGTGCCAGCAGTTACTCTAGCGGGGAGCACAATGAGCAGTTCTTC.

Only one count was recorded for this clone. The genes are TRBV12-3 or TRBV12-4 and TRBJ1-1; D not resolved. The V gene lost 4 bases and the J gene lost 7 bases, with 10 bases spanning the gap. CDR3 length: 12 amino acids. The CDR3 DNA reads as TGTGCCAGCAGTTCAATGGGAGTTGAAGCTTTCTTT. Protein product: CASSSMGVEAFF.

The chain has TRBV6-5 and TRBJ1-6; tentatively, D is TRBD1 (5 bases). The germline gives CDR1 MNHEY, CDR2 SVGAGI. CDR3 length: 15 residues. The germline V and J ends were trimmed by 2 bases and 7 bases, with 12 bases remaining between them. The CDR3 sequence: CASSYLGARNSPLHF. CDR3 DNA sequence: TGTGCCAGCAGTTACCTCGGGGCGCGCAATTCACCCCTCCACTTT.

The chain links TRBV18 to TRBJ2-7; D is ambiguous. Germline-derived CDR1 and CDR2 are KGHSH and LQKENI. V was pared by 3 bases and J by 5 bases, with 11 bases between. The CDR3 spans 13 residues. The CDR3 coding sequence is TGTGCCAGCTCACCCGACGAACCAAACGAGCAGTACTTC. Encoded protein: CASSPDEPNEQYF.

The chain employs TRBV11-1 and TRBJ1-1, with unresolved D. Per germline, CDR1 SGHAT and CDR2 FQDESV (reference sequence). This CDR3 region has 11 residues. The V gene lost 11 bases and the J gene lost 4 bases, with 11 bases spanning the gap. In DNA form, the CDR3 reads TGTGCCGAAGCAGCGCGCACTGAAGCTTTCTTT. Protein sequence: CAEAARTEAFF.

This chain uses TRBV7-2 with TRBJ2-7; 7 bases fit TRBD1. The CDR3 has 15 amino acids. Germline V gene lookup returns CDR1 SGHTA and CDR2 FQGNSA. Trimming removed 5 bases from V and 2 bases from J; junction bases left unmatched: 9. CDR3 nucleotides: TGTGCCAGCAGCCCCAGTGGACAGGCGGCCTACGAGCAGTACTTC. Translated, it gives CASSPSGQAAYEQYF. Full variable domain (rest looked up from reference TRBV7-2 and TRBJ2-7): GAGVSQSPSNKVTEKGKDVELRCDPISGHTALYWYRQSLGQGLEFLIYFQGNSAPDKSGLPSDRFSAERTGGSVSTLTIQRTQQEDSAVYLCASSPSGQAAYEQYFGPGTRLTVT.

V is TRBV19 and J is TRBJ2-5; weak D call: TRBD2 (6 bases). This CDR3 is built from 16 residues. CDR1 and CDR2 (germline): LNHDA, SQIVND (reference sequence). V was cut by 0 bases and J by 2 bases, with 13 bases left in between. CDR3 DNA: TGTGCCAGTAGTATAGATGGCGTGGCGGGACAAGAGACCCAGTACTTC. Residues: CASSIDGVAGQETQYF.

CDR3 loop: CASSQSRDRVAGEQYF. The CDR3 DNA follows: TGCGCCAGCAGTCAATCTAGGGACAGGGTAGCGGGGGAGCAGTACTTC. The genes are TRBV23-1 and TRBJ2-7, with D possibly being TRBD1 (9 bases). TRBV23-1 is noted as an ORF with a role that remains uncertain. V lost 0 bases and J lost 7, with 19 bases in between. The CDR3 spans 16 residues.

The V call is TRBV29-1, the J call TRBJ2-7, with 7 bases lining up with TRBD1. Germline V CDR1 and CDR2: SQVTM, ANQGSEA. V shed 0 bases, J shed 4 bases, and the junction held 3 bases outside the gene matches. The CDR3 covers 13 residues. The chain's CDR3 is CSVEEPGQYEQYF. The CDR3 nucleotides read TGCAGCGTTGAAGAACCGGGACAGTACGAGCAGTACTTC.

This rearrangement joins TRBV29-1 to TRBJ1-2; 7 bases match TRBD1. The V gene end was trimmed by 4 bases and the J gene end by 2 bases; junction bases not matched to a gene: 4. CDR3 length: 13 residues. Germline loops: CDR1 SQVTM, CDR2 ANQGSEA. CDR3 DNA sequence: TGCAGCGTTGGGGACAGACCCAACTATGGCTACACCTTC. It is translated as CSVGDRPNYGYTF.

The chain is built from TRBV10-3 and TRBJ2-7; 8 bases map to TRBD1. The CDR3 is 16 residues long. V trimming: 4 bases; J trimming: 3 bases; junction bases outside the gene matches: 11. Germline CDR1 and CDR2: ENHRY and SYGVKD. The CDR3 DNA reads TGTGCCATCAGTGCAATAACAGGGGGGACAGACTACGAGCAGTACTTC. Its protein product is CAISAITGGTDYEQYF.

The genes are TRBV7-9 and TRBJ2-4, with D hard to call. The V gene's germline CDR1 is SEHNR and CDR2 FQNEAQ (reference sequence). The CDR3 consists of 16 residues. The ends were cut back, 4 bases at V and 1 base at J, with 14 bases in the middle. The chain's CDR3 is CASSSHSTGAKNIQYF. CDR3 DNA: TGTGCCAGCAGCTCTCACTCCACTGGCGCCAAAAACATTCAGTACTTC.

The chain employs TRBV13 and TRBJ2-7, with D possibly being TRBD2 (5 bases). Trimming removed 4 bases at V and 3 bases at J, with 10 bases between. CDR1 and CDR2 (germline): PRHDT, FYEKMQ (reference sequence). CDR3 length: 13 residues. The CDR3 nucleotides read TGTGCCAGCAGCTCGGGGAGAGGCTACGAGCAGTACTTC. This sequence encodes CASSSGRGYEQYF.

A few counts support this clone. The J gene is TRBJ2-7, the V gene TRBV15; D is tentatively TRBD1 or TRBD2 (5 bases each). The CDR3 contains 12 residues. Germline V lookup: CDR1 LNHNV, CDR2 YYDKDF (reference sequence). CDR3 sequence (DNA): TGTGCAACCGGAAGGGACCCCTACGAGCAGTACTTC. Amino acid sequence: CATGRDPYEQYF.

This clone was seen only a few times. The chain employs TRBV25-1 and TRBJ2-1; a weak D match, TRBD2 (6 bases). Between the trimmed V and J ends, which lost 6 bases and 2 bases, there was a span of 14 bases. The CDR3 length is 15 residues. CDR1 is MGHDK, CDR2 SYGVNS, per germline. Here the CDR3 reads CASSPRGKAYNEQFF. The DNA of the CDR3 is TGTGCCAGCAGCCCCCGGGGGAAAGCCTACAATGAGCAGTTCTTC. The full variable domain, in which reference TRBV25-1 and TRBJ2-1 provide the parts outside the CDR3, is EADIYQTPRYLVIGTGKKITLECSQTMGHDKMYWYQQDPGMELHLIHYSYGVNSTEKGDLSSESTVSRIRTEHFPLTLESARPSHTSQYLCASSPRGKAYNEQFFGPGTRLTVL.

This clone came up a few times. This rearrangement joins TRBV7-2 to TRBJ2-3, with D perhaps TRBD2 (6 bases). This CDR3 is built from 14 residues. Trimming removed 5 bases at V and 0 bases at J, with 9 bases between. From germline, CDR1 is SGHTA and CDR2 FQGNSA. DNA for the CDR3: TGTGCCAGCAGCGCCGGGGGTAGCACAGATACGCAGTATTTT. Translation gives CASSAGGSTDTQYF. The full variable domain, its missing parts supplied by reference TRBV7-2 and TRBJ2-3, is GAGVSQSPSNKVTEKGKDVELRCDPISGHTALYWYRQSLGQGLEFLIYFQGNSAPDKSGLPSDRFSAERTGGSVSTLTIQRTQQEDSAVYLCASSAGGSTDTQYFGPGTRLTVL.